These 20 T cell receptor beta chains came from one sample sequenced in a study of CD8 T cells in Susac syndrome. Random hexamers were used to reverse transcribe an amount of about 0.5 to 1 ug RNA. In TCRdb, the immunoSEQ multiplex PCR reads were re-called with MiXCR into one record per CDR3 protein. The sample lists over 350,000 distinct CDR3 sequences, 75% to 90% occurring once. Input material: CD8+ T cells from PBMCs. The receptor source for this set is a human donor with multiple sclerosis.

In this sample, this clonotype turned up once. V is TRBV29-1 and J is TRBJ2-3; the match to TRBD2 covers 12 bases. The CDR3 sequence is 13 residues long. After removal of 6 bases from V and 5 bases from J, the junction contained 3 bases not matched to a gene. CDR1 is SQVTM and CDR2 is ANQGSEA in the germline V gene. The CDR3 reads CSVLLAGGDTQYF. As DNA, the CDR3 is TGCAGCGTCTTACTAGCGGGAGGAGATACGCAGTATTTT.

The J gene is TRBJ2-7, the V gene TRBV4-1; 8 bases are shared with TRBD2. The germline gives CDR1 MGHRA, CDR2 YSYEKL. The CDR3 is 14 amino acids. Germline trimming cut 5 bases from V and 5 bases from J; bases unmatched to any gene: 8. CDR3: CASSSGGLTNEQYF. In DNA, the CDR3 is TGCGCCAGCAGCAGCGGGGGCCTGACCAACGAGCAGTACTTC.

This chain links TRBV14 with TRBJ2-2, with D possibly called TRBD1 or TRBD2 (5 bases each). V dropped 2 bases and J dropped 3 bases, with 10 bases sitting between them. This CDR3 region has 15 residues. CDR1 is SGHDN, CDR2 FVKESK, per germline. CDR3 bases: TGTGCCAGCAGCCAATTGGTGGGGGACACCGGGGAGCTGTTTTTT. Protein: CASSQLVGDTGELFF.

This clonotype showed up just a few times. The rearrangement links TRBV6-1 to TRBJ2-2; 11 nucleotides align to TRBD1. CDR3 length: 15 amino acids. Trimming cost V 5 bases and J 4 bases; bases outside gene matches: 3. Germline CDR1 is MNHNS and CDR2 is SASEGT. CDR3 sequence reads: CASSRGTGGTGELFF. In DNA form, the CDR3 reads TGTGCCAGCAGTCGTGGGACAGGGGGCACCGGGGAGCTGTTTTTT.

The CDR3 nucleotides read TGTGCCAGCAGACATAGGGGTTTCAGGGGAACACTTTGGCCGAACACTGAAGCTTTCTTT. It is translated as CASRHRGFRGTLWPNTEAFF. The V and J genes are TRBV6-1 and TRBJ1-1; weak D call: TRBD1 (6 bases). With 6 bases removed from V and 1 base from J, the gap between germline ends came to 30 bases. The germline V gene has CDR1 MNHNS and CDR2 SASEGT. This CDR3 has 20 residues.

The chain carries TRBV19 and TRBJ2-3; D not certain. V dropped 5 bases and J dropped 4 bases, with 10 bases sitting between them. This CDR3 region has 13 residues. CDR1 and CDR2 (germline): LNHDA, SQIVND (reference sequence). Here the CDR3 reads CASSVIPADTQYF. The CDR3 DNA follows: TGTGCCAGTAGTGTTATTCCGGCAGATACGCAGTATTTT.

The rearrangement uses TRBV6-5 and TRBJ2-1, with 10 bases that match TRBD2. Germline loops: CDR1 MNHEY, CDR2 SVGAGI. Losses at the gene ends were 2 bases for V and 1 base for J; bases not matched to a gene: 14. The CDR3 has 20 residues. CDR3 bases: TGTGCCAGCAGTTACCTCCCGTCGACTAGCGGGCGCCGGTCCTACAATGAGCAGTTCTTC. It yields the protein CASSYLPSTSGRRSYNEQFF.

The rearrangement joins TRBV28 to TRBJ2-1; 7 bases are a match to TRBD1. The germline CDR1 and CDR2 sequences are MDHEN and SYDVKM. V gave up 3 bases and J gave up 2 bases; unmatched junction bases: 7. The CDR3 consists of 16 residues. Here the CDR3 DNA reads TGTGCCAGCAGTTTTGATTGGGGGACAGCCTACAATGAGCAGTTCTTC. This codes for CASSFDWGTAYNEQFF.

The chain is built from TRBV2 and TRBJ2-7; D is perhaps TRBD1 or TRBD2 (6 bases each). From germline, CDR1 is SNHLY and CDR2 FYNNEI. The CDR3 extends over 18 amino acids. The V gene lost 8 bases and the J gene lost 0 bases, with 26 bases spanning the gap. The CDR3: CASLPPVRGAYLSYEQYF. CDR3 DNA sequence: TGTGCCAGCCTCCCCCCGGTTAGGGGGGCATACCTCTCCTACGAGCAGTACTTC. The full variable domain, with the rest looked up from reference TRBV2 and TRBJ2-7, is EPEVTQTPSHQVTQMGQEVILRCVPISNHLYFYWYRQILGQKVEFLVSFYNNEISEKSEIFDDQFSVERPDGSNFTLKIRSTKLEDSAMYFCASLPPVRGAYLSYEQYFGPGTRLTVT.

The V and J genes are TRBV6-6 and TRBJ2-1; D unclear. V lost 7 bases, J lost 8 bases, and 18 bases lay in between. Per the germline V gene, CDR1 is MNHNY and CDR2 is SVGAGI (reference sequence). The CDR3 extends over 14 amino acids. CDR3 region: CASIPDPMRHEQFF. The CDR3 coding sequence is TGTGCCAGCATTCCTGACCCCATGCGCCATGAGCAGTTCTTC.

V usage is TRBV4-1 and J usage is TRBJ2-2; TRBD1 might be the D (6 bases). Germline V gene lookup returns CDR1 MGHRA and CDR2 YSYEKL. The CDR3 runs 17 residues. V was clipped by 1 base and J by 7 bases, with 19 bases between them. CDR3 coding DNA: TGCGCCAGCAGCCAAGTCTTGGGACCAGGGGTTGGCGGGGAGCTGTTTTTT. It is translated as CASSQVLGPGVGGELFF.

The chain employs TRBV6-1 and TRBJ2-7, with D maybe TRBD2 (6 bases). Trimming took 5 bases from V and 3 from J, leaving 20 bases between them. The germline V gene encodes CDR1 MNHNS and CDR2 SASEGT. This CDR3 has 16 amino acids. The CDR3 here is CASSISRDFTFYEQYF. The CDR3 bases are TGTGCCAGCAGTATCAGCCGGGACTTCACTTTCTACGAGCAGTACTTC.

The rearrangement joins TRBV2 to TRBJ2-7; possible D gene TRBD1, 6 bases. Germline values: CDR1 SNHLY, CDR2 FYNNEI. Trimming left V 4 bases short and J 4 bases short, with 8 bases between. The CDR3 totals 12 residues. CDR3 in DNA: TGTGCCAGCAGTGTAGGACAGTACGAGCAGTACTTC. As protein: CASSVGQYEQYF.

This chain uses TRBV10-3 with TRBJ1-1; the D is unclear. V was cut by 2 bases and J by 1 base, with 8 bases left in between. Germline V gives CDR1 ENHRY, CDR2 SYGVKD. The CDR3 runs to 14 residues. The CDR3 spells CAISEQRENTEAFF. CDR3 bases: TGTGCCATCAGTGAGCAAAGGGAGAACACTGAAGCTTTCTTT.

The chain is built from TRBV12-3 or TRBV12-4 and TRBJ2-3; 7 bases map to TRBD1. This CDR3 contains 15 residues. J gave up 3 bases and V 3 bases, and 6 bases lay outside the gene matches. CDR3 residues: CASSFHRGKTDTQYF. The CDR3 DNA follows: TGTGCCAGCAGTTTTCACAGGGGTAAGACAGATACGCAGTATTTT.

The chain is built from TRBV20-1 and TRBJ2-7; TRBD2 is a possible D gene (5 bases). The CDR3 runs to 14 residues. V was shortened by 3 bases and J by 3 bases, with 15 bases between the two germline ends. Per the germline V gene, CDR1 is DFQATT and CDR2 is SNEGSKA (reference sequence). The CDR3 spells CSASLPSKVYEQYF. The CDR3 DNA reads TGCAGTGCTAGCTTACCTAGCAAGGTCTACGAGCAGTACTTC.

The gene calls are TRBV20-1 and TRBJ2-1; 15 positions match TRBD2. CDR1 and CDR2 (germline): DFQATT, SNEGSKA (reference sequence). With 0 bases clipped from V and 2 bases from J, the junction kept 11 bases outside the gene matches. The CDR3 consists of 20 residues. The CDR3 loop reads CSARDLTGLAGGNTYNEQFF. The CDR3 nucleotides read TGCAGTGCTAGAGATCTCACCGGACTAGCGGGAGGGAACACCTACAATGAGCAGTTCTTC.

The chain joins TRBV6-2 or TRBV6-3 to TRBJ2-1; unclear D gene. CDR1 is MNHEY, CDR2 SVGEGT, per germline. The V end lost 0 bases, the J end lost 3 bases, and 12 bases lay between the germline ends. CDR3 size: 16 residues. CDR3 protein: CASSYSPYKGYNEQFF. The DNA of the CDR3 is TGTGCCAGCAGTTACTCGCCGTACAAGGGCTACAATGAGCAGTTCTTC.

The chain has TRBV2 and TRBJ2-1; no firm D call. Germline CDR1 reads SNHLY; CDR2 reads FYNNEI. The V gene lost 2 bases and the J gene lost 3 bases, with 11 bases spanning the gap. The CDR3 sequence is 15 residues long. The CDR3 sequence is CASSETPAVYNEQFF. The DNA for the CDR3 is TGTGCCAGCAGTGAAACTCCGGCAGTCTACAATGAGCAGTTCTTC.

The gene calls are TRBV7-9 and TRBJ1-1, with D possibly being TRBD1 (5 bases). The CDR3 loop spans 15 amino acids. Germline V gene sequence: CDR1 SEHNR, CDR2 FQNEAQ (reference sequence). The ends were cut back, 4 bases at V and 2 bases at J, with 14 bases in the middle. DNA for the CDR3: TGTGCCAGCAGCTCCATTCGGGGGAGTAACACTGAAGCTTTCTTT. Translation: CASSSIRGSNTEAFF.